Included here is one T cell receptor (beta chain) sequence, with context. Its antigen is not known. This entry is derived from a study of vaccination effects on CD4 cells after COVID-19. Study results and caveats: Healthy vaccinees had only 1 of 255 vaccine-induced clones cross-react with common cold coronaviruses. Marked clonal contraction of infection- and vaccine-induced clones was seen late after vaccination.

CD4+ T cells were isolated after approximately 10 days of culture. Libraries were prepared by immunoSEQ multiplex PCR; TCRdb keeps only in-frame clonotypes and omits some of them. The sample includes roughly 56,000 clones, 60% to 85% of them seen just once. Germline CDR1 SGHTS, CDR2 YDEGEE. V was clipped by 0 bases and J by 6 bases; unmatched bases: 6. This CDR3 is built from 15 residues. The V and J genes are TRBV5-8 and TRBJ1-2; 9 bases fit TRBD1. The sample in question was CD4+ T cells from PBMCs cultured without peptide, obtained before COVID-19 vaccination. This receptor was identified in a human donor who received a COVID-19 vaccine. CDR3: CASSLEGQGGDGYTF. DNA for the CDR3: TGTGCCAGCAGCTTGGAGGGACAGGGAGGGGATGGCTACACCTTC.